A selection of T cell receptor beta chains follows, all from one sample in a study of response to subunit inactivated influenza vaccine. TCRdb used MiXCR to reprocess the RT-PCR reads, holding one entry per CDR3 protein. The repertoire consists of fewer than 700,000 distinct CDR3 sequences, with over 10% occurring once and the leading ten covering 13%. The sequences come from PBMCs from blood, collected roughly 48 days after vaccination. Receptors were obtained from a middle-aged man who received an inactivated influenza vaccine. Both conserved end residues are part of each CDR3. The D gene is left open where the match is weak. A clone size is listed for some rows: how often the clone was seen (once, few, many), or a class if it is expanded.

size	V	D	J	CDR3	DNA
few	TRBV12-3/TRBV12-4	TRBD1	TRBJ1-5	CASSLTGFFNQPQHF	TGTGCCAGCAGTCTGACAGGGTTCTTCAATCAGCCCCAGCATTTT
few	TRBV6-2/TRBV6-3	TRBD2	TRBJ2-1	CASSYSLAGSSYNEQFF	TGTGCCAGCAGTTACTCCCTAGCGGGGAGCTCCTACAATGAGCAGTTCTTC
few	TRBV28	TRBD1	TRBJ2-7	CASSFRGTVYEQYF	TGTGCCAGCAGTTTTCGAGGGACAGTCTACGAGCAGTACTTC
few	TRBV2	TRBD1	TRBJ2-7	CASSADGTGRYEQYF	TGTGCCAGCAGCGCCGACGGGACAGGGAGGTACGAGCAGTACTTC
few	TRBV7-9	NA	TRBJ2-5	CASSPRANIQETQYF	TGTGCCAGCAGCCCTAGGGCTAATATCCAAGAGACCCAGTACTTC
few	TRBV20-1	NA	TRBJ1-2	CSASDGGRDGYTF	TGCAGTGCTAGTGATGGGGGCAGGGATGGCTACACCTTC
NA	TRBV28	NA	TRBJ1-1	CASSSQGLNTEAFF	TGTGCCAGCAGTTCTCAGGGGTTGAACACTGAAGCTTTCTTT
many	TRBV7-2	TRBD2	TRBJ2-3	CASSLGLAGSADTQYF	TGTGCCAGCAGCTTAGGTCTAGCGGGGTCCGCAGATACGCAGTATTTT
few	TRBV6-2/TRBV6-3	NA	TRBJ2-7	CASSYRRDEQYF	TGTGCCAGCAGTTACCGGAGGGACGAGCAGTACTTC
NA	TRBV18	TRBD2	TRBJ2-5	CASSPKRGTQETQYF	TGTGCCAGCTCACCAAAGCGGGGGACCCAAGAGACCCAGTACTTC
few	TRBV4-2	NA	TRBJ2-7	CASSQASGSSEQYF	TGTGCCAGCAGCCAAGCATCTGGCTCGAGCGAGCAGTACTTC
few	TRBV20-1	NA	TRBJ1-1	CSARRGEHREGNPVTEAFF	TGCAGTGCTAGGAGAGGGGAGCACAGGGAGGGGAACCCGGTGACTGAAGCTTTCTTT
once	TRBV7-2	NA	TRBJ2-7	CASSAQASAYEQYF	TGTGCCAGCAGCGCGCAAGCTAGCGCCTACGAGCAGTACTTC
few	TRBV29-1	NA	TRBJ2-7	CSVTGTYAYEQYF	TGCAGCGTTACCGGGACATACGCCTACGAGCAGTACTTC
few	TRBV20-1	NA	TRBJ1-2	CSAKGIGYTF	TGCAGTGCTAAAGGGATCGGCTACACCTTC
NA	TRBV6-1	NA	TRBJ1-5	CASRPGTHSNQPQHF	TGTGCCAGCCGCCCGGGCACACATAGCAATCAGCCCCAGCATTTT
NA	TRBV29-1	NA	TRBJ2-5	CSVEDPSGRGQETQYF	TGCAGCGTTGAAGATCCCTCGGGGAGGGGGCAAGAGACCCAGTACTTC
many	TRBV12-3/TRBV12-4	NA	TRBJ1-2	CASRGDGGYTF	TGTGCCAGCAGGGGGGATGGGGGCTACACCTTC
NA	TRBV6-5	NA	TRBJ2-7	CASSYGDKGYEQYF	TGTGCCAGCAGTTACGGGGATAAGGGCTACGAGCAGTACTTC
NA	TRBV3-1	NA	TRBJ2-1	CASSQDDTSLAEQFF	TGTGCCAGCAGCCAAGATGACACTAGCTTAGCTGAGCAGTTCTTC
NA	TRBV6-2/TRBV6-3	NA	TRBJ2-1	CASSYSRGDKSVHEQFF	TGTGCCAGCAGTTACTCGAGAGGGGACAAATCTGTACATGAGCAGTTCTTC
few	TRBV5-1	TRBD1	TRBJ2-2	CASRFDRGPGELFF	TGCGCCAGCAGATTCGACAGGGGTCCCGGGGAGCTGTTTTTT
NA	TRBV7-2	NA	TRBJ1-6	CASSLRGSDTHSPLHF	TGTGCCAGCAGCTTACGTGGCAGTGACACCCATTCACCCCTCCACTTT
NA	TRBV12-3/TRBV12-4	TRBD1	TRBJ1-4	CASSSDRSNEKLFF	TGTGCCAGCAGTTCGGACAGGAGTAATGAAAAACTGTTTTTT
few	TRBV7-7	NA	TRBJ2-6	CASSLAWGVGANVLTF	TGTGCTAGCAGCTTAGCGTGGGGGGTCGGGGCCAACGTCCTGACTTTC
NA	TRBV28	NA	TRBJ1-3	CASSFLRGLSGNTIYF	TGTGCCAGCAGTTTCCTTAGAGGACTCTCTGGAAACACCATATATTTT
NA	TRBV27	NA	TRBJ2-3	CASTWGAGDTQYF	TGTGCCAGCACCTGGGGGGCAGGAGATACGCAGTATTTT
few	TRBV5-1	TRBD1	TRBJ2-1	CASTSGTVSYNEQFF	TGCGCCAGCACCTCCGGGACAGTCTCCTACAATGAGCAGTTCTTC
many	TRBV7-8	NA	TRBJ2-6	CASNPHSETLVSGANVLTF	TGTGCCAGCAACCCCCACTCGGAGACGTTGGTTTCTGGGGCCAACGTCCTGACTTTC
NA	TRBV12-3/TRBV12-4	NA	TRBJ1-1	CASSLTAPNTEAFF	TGTGCCAGCAGTCTGACAGCACCGAACACTGAAGCTTTCTTT
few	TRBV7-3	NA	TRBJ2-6	CASSLHPGHRLGSGANVLTF	TGTGCCAGCAGCTTACACCCGGGACACAGACTCGGCTCTGGGGCCAACGTCCTGACTTTC
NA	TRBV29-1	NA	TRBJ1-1	CSAKIQGGNTEAFF	TGCAGCGCCAAGATCCAGGGAGGGAACACTGAAGCTTTCTTT
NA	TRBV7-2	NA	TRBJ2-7	CASSLGGGYCEQYF	TGTGCCAGCAGCTTAGGCGGAGGATACTGCGAGCAGTACTTC
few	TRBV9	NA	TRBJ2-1	CASSSLRGLYNEQFF	TGTGCCAGCAGCTCACTCAGGGGCCTTTACAATGAGCAGTTCTTC
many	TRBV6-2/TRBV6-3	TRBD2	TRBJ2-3	CASSYMVTSGQDTDTQYF	TGTGCCAGCAGTTATATGGTGACTAGCGGGCAGGATACAGATACGCAGTATTTT
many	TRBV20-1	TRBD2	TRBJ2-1	CSATAGYNEQFF	TGCAGTGCCACAGCGGGATACAATGAGCAGTTCTTC
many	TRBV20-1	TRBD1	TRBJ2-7	CSARDLGRGLGSSYEQYF	TGCAGTGCTAGAGATCTGGGCAGGGGGCTGGGAAGCTCCTACGAGCAGTACTTC